These 2 T cell receptor beta chains were sequenced from one sample in a study of blood T cell repertoires in COVID-19 (TCRdb year 2020). Library method: the immunoSEQ multiplex PCR assay. As stored in TCRdb, this immuneACCESS dataset retains in-frame rearrangements with V and J assigned. A fraction of the clones does not appear; measured against another copy, unresolved V genes explain less than half of the discrepancy, and the remainder lacks a known reason. Recorded for this sample are 260,000 or so clones; 80% to 90% of them occurred a single time. Roughly 8% of the sample comes from the top ten. Sample: peripheral blood. The origin of the receptors is a woman at least 80 years old with COVID-19, enrolled during active disease.

The rearrangement links TRBV25-1 to TRBJ2-1; 7 bases line up with TRBD1. Germline V gene lookup returns CDR1 MGHDK and CDR2 SYGVNS. The CDR3 has 14 amino acids. Trimming at V came to 2 bases and at J to 7 bases, leaving 5 bases not matched to a gene. This CDR3 reads CASSERRGRNEQFF. CDR3 nucleotide sequence: TGTGCCAGCAGTGAACGTAGGGGGCGAAATGAGCAGTTCTTC.

The CDR3 DNA sequence: TGTGCCACCAGCAGAGATCAAGGGAGAGAGACCCAGTACTTC. This codes for CATSRDQGRETQYF. This chain connects TRBV15 to TRBJ2-5, with D tentatively TRBD2 (5 bases). Germline values: CDR1 LNHNV, CDR2 YYDKDF (reference sequence). V lost 0 bases to trimming and J lost 4 bases, with 9 bases between them. The CDR3 runs to 14 residues.